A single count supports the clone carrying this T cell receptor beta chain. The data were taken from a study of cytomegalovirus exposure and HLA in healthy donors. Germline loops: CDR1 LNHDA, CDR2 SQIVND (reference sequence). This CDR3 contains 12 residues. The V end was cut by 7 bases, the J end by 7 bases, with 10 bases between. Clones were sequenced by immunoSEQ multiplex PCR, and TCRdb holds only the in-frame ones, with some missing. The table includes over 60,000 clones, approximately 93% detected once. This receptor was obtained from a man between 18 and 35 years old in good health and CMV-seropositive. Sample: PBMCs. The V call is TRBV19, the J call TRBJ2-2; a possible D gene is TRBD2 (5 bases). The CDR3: CASKPRGGELFF. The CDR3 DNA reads TGTGCCAGTAAACCCCGGGGCGGGGAGCTGTTTTTT.